This T cell receptor (beta chain) appears in the sequencing data of a study of blood T cell repertoires in COVID-19. As for the study in general: The origin of the acute and convalescent COVID-19 samples was the United States, Italy and Spain.

Grouping used clinical history reported by participants in a survey and questionnaire. Generated by immunoSEQ multiplex PCR, the TCRdb table keeps only in-frame clones and is missing some. The data contain over 150,000 clones, about four fifths of them singletons. The CDR3 totals 11 residues. CDR1 and CDR2 from the germline V gene are ENHRY and SYGVKD. Trimming left V 3 bases short and J 3 bases short, with 3 bases between. The sample consisted of PBMCs or T cells enriched from blood (not recorded which). This chain uses TRBV10-3 with TRBJ2-7; no clear D gene. This sequence originates from a woman aged 30 to 39 who had recovered from COVID-19. CDR3 nucleotides: TGTGCCATCAGTGACGGCTACGAGCAGTACGTC. It is translated as CAISDGYEQYV.